This entry is about one TCR beta chain. Its antigen is not identified. This sample was taken from a study of cytomegalovirus exposure and HLA in healthy donors. The study, taken as a whole, reports: The authors considered a cluster of highly shared sequence variants likely to be a sequencing artifact. A later analysis found most CMV-associated TCR beta chains apparently HLA-restricted.

60 Vbeta and 13 Jbeta primers were used in PCR. Repertoires were generated with immunoSEQ multiplex PCR, while TCRdb's copy carries only in-frame clones and drops some. The sample shows fewer than 250,000 clones, 65% to 80% of them seen only once. The germline V gene encodes CDR1 SGHRS and CDR2 YFSETQ. Trimming cost V 3 bases and J 15 bases; bases outside gene matches: 11. CDR3 size: 14 residues. The chain uses TRBV5-1 and TRBJ2-1; 11 bases agree with TRBD2. The source material was PBMCs. This receptor was identified in a girl aged 2-10 years in good health and CMV-seronegative. The DNA for the CDR3 is TGCGCCAGCAGCTCGATCACACTAGCGGGAGTTGCGTTCTTC. This translates into CASSSITLAGVAFF.